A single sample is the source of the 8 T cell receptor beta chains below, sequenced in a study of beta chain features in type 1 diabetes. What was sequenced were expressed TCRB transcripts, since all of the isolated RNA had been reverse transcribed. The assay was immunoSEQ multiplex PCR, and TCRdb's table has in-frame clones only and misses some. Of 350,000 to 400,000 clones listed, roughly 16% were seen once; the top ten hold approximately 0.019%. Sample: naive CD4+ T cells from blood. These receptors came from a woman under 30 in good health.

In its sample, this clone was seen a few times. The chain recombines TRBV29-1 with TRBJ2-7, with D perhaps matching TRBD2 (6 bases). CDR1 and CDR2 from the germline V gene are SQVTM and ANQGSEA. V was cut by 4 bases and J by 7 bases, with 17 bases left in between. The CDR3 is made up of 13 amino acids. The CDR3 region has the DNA TGCAGCGTTGGCGGGGAAGGATTTCTAGAGCAGTACTTC. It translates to CSVGGEGFLEQYF.

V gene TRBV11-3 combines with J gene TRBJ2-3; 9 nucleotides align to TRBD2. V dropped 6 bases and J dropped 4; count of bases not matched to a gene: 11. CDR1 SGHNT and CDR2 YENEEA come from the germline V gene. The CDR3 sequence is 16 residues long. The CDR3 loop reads CASRRNSGSGADTQYF. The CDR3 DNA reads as TGTGCCAGCAGGCGCAATAGCGGGAGCGGGGCAGATACGCAGTATTTT.

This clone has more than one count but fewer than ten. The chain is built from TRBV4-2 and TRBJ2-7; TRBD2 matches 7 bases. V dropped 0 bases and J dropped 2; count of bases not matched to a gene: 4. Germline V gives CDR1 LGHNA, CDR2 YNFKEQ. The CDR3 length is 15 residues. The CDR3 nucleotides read TGTGCCAGCAGCCAAGATGGGCGGGAGACCTACGAGCAGTACTTC. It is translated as CASSQDGRETYEQYF.

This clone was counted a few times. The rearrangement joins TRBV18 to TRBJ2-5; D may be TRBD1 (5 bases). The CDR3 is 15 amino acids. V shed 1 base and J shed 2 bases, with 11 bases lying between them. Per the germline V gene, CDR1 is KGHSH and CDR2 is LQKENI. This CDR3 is CASSPQGVSQETQYF. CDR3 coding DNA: TGTGCCAGCTCACCACAAGGGGTGTCACAAGAGACCCAGTACTTC. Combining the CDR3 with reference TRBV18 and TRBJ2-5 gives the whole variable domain NAGVMQNPRHLVRRRGQEARLRCSPMKGHSHVYWYRQLPEEGLKFMVYLQKENIIDESGMPKERFSAEFPKEGPSILRIQQVVRGDSAAYFCASSPQGVSQETQYFGPGTRLLVL.

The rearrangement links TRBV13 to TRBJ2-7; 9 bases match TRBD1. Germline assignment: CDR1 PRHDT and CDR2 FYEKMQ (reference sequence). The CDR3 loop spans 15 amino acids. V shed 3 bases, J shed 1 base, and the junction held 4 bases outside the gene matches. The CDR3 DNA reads TGTGCCAGCAGCTTTCTTGGGACAGGGTCCTACGAGCAGTACTTC. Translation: CASSFLGTGSYEQYF.

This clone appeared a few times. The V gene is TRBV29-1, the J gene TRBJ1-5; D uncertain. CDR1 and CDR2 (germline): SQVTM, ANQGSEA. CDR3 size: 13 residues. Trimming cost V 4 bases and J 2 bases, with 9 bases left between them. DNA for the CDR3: TGCAGCGTTGCTCCCCCAGGCAATCAGCCCCAGCATTTT. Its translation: CSVAPPGNQPQHF.

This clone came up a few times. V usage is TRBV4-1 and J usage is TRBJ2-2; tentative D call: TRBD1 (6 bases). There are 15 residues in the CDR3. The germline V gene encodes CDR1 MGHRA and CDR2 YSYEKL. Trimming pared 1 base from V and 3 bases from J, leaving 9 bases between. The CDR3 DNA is TGCGCCAGCAGCCAAGTGGACAGAGACACCGGGGAGCTGTTTTTT. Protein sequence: CASSQVDRDTGELFF.

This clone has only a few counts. CDR3 bases: TGCGCCAGCACGGACAGGGGAGCTTACAATGAGCAGTTCTTC. It translates to CASTDRGAYNEQFF. V is TRBV5-1 and J is TRBJ2-1; 9 bases align to TRBD1. Germline-derived CDR1 and CDR2 are SGHRS and YFSETQ. This CDR3 is 14 amino acids long. The junction had 5 bases not matched to a gene; V was cut back by 6 bases and J by 4 bases.